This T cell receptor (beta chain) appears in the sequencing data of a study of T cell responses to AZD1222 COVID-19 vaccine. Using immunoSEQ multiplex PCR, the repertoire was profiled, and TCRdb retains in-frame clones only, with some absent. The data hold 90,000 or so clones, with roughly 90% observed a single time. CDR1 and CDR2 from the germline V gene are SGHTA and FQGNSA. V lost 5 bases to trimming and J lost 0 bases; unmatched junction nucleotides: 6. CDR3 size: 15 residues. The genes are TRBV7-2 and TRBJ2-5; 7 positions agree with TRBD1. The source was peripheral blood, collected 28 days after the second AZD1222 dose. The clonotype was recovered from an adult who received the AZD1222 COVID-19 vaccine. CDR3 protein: CASSHYDRDQETQYF. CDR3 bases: TGTGCCAGCAGCCACTACGACAGGGACCAAGAGACCCAGTACTTC.